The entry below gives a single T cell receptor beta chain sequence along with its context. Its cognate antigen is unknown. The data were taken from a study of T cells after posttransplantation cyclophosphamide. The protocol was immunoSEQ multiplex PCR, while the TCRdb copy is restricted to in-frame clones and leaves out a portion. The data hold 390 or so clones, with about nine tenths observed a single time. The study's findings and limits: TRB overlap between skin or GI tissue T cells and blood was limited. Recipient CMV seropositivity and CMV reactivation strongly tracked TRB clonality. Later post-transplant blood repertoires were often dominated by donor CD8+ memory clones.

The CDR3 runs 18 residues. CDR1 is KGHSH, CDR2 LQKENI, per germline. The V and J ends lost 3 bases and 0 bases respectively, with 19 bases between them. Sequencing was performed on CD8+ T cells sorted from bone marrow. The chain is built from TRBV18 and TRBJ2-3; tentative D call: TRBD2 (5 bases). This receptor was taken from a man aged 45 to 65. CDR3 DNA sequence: TGTGCCAGCTCACCGGGAGCTTGGAGTCCCCTTAGCACAGATACGCAGTATTTT. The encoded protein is CASSPGAWSPLSTDTQYF.